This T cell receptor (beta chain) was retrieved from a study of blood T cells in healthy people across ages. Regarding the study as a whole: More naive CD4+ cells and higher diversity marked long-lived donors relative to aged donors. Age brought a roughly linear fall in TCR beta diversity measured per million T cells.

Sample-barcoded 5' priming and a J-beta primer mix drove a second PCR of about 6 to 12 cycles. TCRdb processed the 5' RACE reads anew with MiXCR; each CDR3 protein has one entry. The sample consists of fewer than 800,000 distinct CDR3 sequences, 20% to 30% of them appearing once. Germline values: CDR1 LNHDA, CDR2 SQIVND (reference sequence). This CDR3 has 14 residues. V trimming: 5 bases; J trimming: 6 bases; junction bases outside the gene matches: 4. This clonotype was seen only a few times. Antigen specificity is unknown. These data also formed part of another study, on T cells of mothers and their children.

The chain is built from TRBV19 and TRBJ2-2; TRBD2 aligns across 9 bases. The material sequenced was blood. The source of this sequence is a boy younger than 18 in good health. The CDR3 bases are TGTGCCAGTAGTCGAGTAGCGGGAGCCGGGGAGCTGTTTTTT. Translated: CASSRVAGAGELFF.